One sample yielded the 14 T cell receptor beta chains listed below, sequenced in a study of T cells after yellow fever vaccination. TCRdb re-called the 5' RACE reads with MiXCR, one entry per CDR3 protein. The sample records more than 450,000 distinct CDR3 sequences, roughly a fifth being singletons. Material: PBMCs, obtained more than 20 days after the first yellow fever vaccination. These receptors all come from a man in his late teens or twenties who received the YFV17D yellow fever vaccine.

The rearrangement uses TRBV11-2 and TRBJ1-3; possibly TRBD1 for D (5 bases). CDR1 and CDR2 (germline): SGHAT, FQNNGV. The CDR3 has 18 residues. V shed 0 bases and J shed 7 bases, with 22 bases lying between them. In DNA form, the CDR3 reads TGTGCCAGCAGCTTAGAAATTGTCGGGACGGGTGTCGCGAACACCATATATTTT. Translation gives CASSLEIVGTGVANTIYF. Combining the CDR3 with reference TRBV11-2 and TRBJ1-3 gives the whole variable domain EAGVAQSPRYKIIEKRQSVAFWCNPISGHATLYWYQQILGQGPKLLIQFQNNGVVDDSQLPKDRFSAERLKGVDSTLKIQPAKLEDSAVYLCASSLEIVGTGVANTIYFGEGSWLTVV.

The sample holds a few counts of this clonotype. This chain links TRBV4-1 with TRBJ1-5; D uncertain. Germline-derived CDR1 and CDR2 are MGHRA and YSYEKL. There are 15 residues in the CDR3. Trimming pared 0 bases from V and 8 bases from J, leaving 14 bases between. CDR3 sequence reads: CASSQDSGWGEPQHF. In DNA, the CDR3 is TGCGCCAGCAGCCAAGATTCGGGTTGGGGTGAGCCCCAGCATTTT.

This clonotype was seen a handful of times. The junction and the germline gene differ at one end; a read error may be behind it. The chain combines TRBV6-1 with TRBJ2-1; D uncertain. From germline, CDR1 is MNHNS and CDR2 SASEGT. This CDR3 contains 13 residues. The CDR3 is CASSPGRRGDGIF. As DNA, the CDR3 is TGTGCCAGCAGTCCTGGACGGCGTGGGGATGGGATCTTC.

Comment on this clonotype: Compared with germline, one end of the junction differs, possibly owing to a read error. In DNA, the CDR3 is TGTGCCAGCAGCTTGGGGTTGACAGGGCAACCCTTGGGCACTGAAGCTCTCTTT. Protein product: CASSLGLTGQPLGTEALF. The chain carries TRBV5-5 and TRBJ1-1, with 7 nucleotides matching TRBD1. CDR3 length: 18 amino acids. Germline CDR1 SGHKS, CDR2 YYEKEE (reference sequence).

This clonotype was observed at least ten times. This chain links TRBV27 with TRBJ2-5; D is unclear. The CDR3 loop spans 12 amino acids. The V end lost 6 bases, the J end lost 5 bases, and 10 bases lay between the germline ends. Germline V gene sequence: CDR1 MNHEY, CDR2 SMNVEV (reference sequence). The CDR3 loop is CASRGLEETQYF. CDR3 in DNA: TGTGCCAGCAGAGGGCTGGAGGAGACCCAGTACTTC.

This clonotype has more than one count but fewer than ten. The chain combines TRBV19 with TRBJ1-5, with D possibly matching TRBD1 (5 bases). The germline V and J ends were trimmed by 3 bases and 4 bases, with 7 bases remaining between them. The CDR3 spans 13 residues. Germline values: CDR1 LNHDA, CDR2 SQIVND (reference sequence). CDR3 DNA: TGTGCCAGTAGTATCTCAGGGAATCAGCCCCAGCATTTT. Translation: CASSISGNQPQHF. The whole variable domain, remainder taken from reference TRBV19 and TRBJ1-5, is DGGITQSPKYLFRKEGQNVTLSCEQNLNHDAMYWYRQDPGQGLRLIYYSQIVNDFQKGDIAEGYSVSREKKESFPLTVTSAQKNPTAFYLCASSISGNQPQHFGDGTRLSIL.

The J gene is TRBJ2-7, the V gene TRBV7-7, with D possibly matching TRBD1 (5 bases). The germline gives CDR1 SSHAT, CDR2 FNYEAQ (reference sequence). CDR3 length: 14 residues. Between the trimmed V and J ends, which lost 1 base and 5 bases, there was a span of 12 bases. The CDR3 spells CASSLEPGIHEQYF. DNA of the CDR3: TGTGCCAGCAGCTTAGAACCAGGGATCCACGAGCAGTACTTC.

The chain uses TRBV6-2 or TRBV6-3 and TRBJ2-7; D perhaps matches TRBD1 (5 bases). CDR1 MNHEY and CDR2 SVGEGT come from the germline V gene. Trimming removed 6 bases at V and 6 bases at J, with 18 bases between. The CDR3 totals 14 residues. CDR3 in amino acids: CASSLRAGWAEQYV. Written as DNA, the CDR3 is TGTGCCAGCAGCCTCCGGGCAGGGTGGGCCGAGCAGTACGTC.

J is TRBJ2-3 and V is TRBV5-1, with no clear D. The CDR3 is made up of 12 amino acids. The germline V and J ends were trimmed by 5 bases and 5 bases, with 9 bases remaining between them. Germline V lookup: CDR1 SGHRS, CDR2 YFSETQ. The CDR3, as DNA: TGCGCCAGCAGATGGGGTAGAGATACGCAGTATTTT. Translating it yields CASRWGRDTQYF.

The chain joins TRBV2 to TRBJ2-1; TRBD2 matches 13 bases. The CDR3 is 17 residues long. Germline loops: CDR1 SNHLY, CDR2 FYNNEI. V gave up 4 bases and J gave up 6 bases; unmatched junction bases: 9. The CDR3 loop is CASSARTSGGGANEQFF. DNA of the CDR3: TGTGCCAGCAGTGCCCGGACTAGCGGGGGAGGGGCCAATGAGCAGTTCTTC.

This chain uses TRBV7-2 with TRBJ2-5, with 15 bases identical to TRBD2. V gave up 5 bases and J gave up 5 bases; unmatched junction bases: 3. This CDR3 is built from 15 residues. Germline CDR1 reads SGHTA; CDR2 reads FQGNSA. The CDR3 region has the DNA TGTGCCAGCAGCCGAGGACTAGCGGGGGGGGAGACCCAGTACTTC. It is translated as CASSRGLAGGETQYF.

This clonotype has ten or more counts. J is TRBJ2-3 and V is TRBV5-4, with 8 bases aligning to TRBD2. The V segment lost 3 bases and the J segment 4 bases; nucleotides outside the gene matches: 4. The CDR3 is 14 residues long. Germline V gene lookup returns CDR1 SGHNT and CDR2 YYREEE (reference sequence). CDR3 nucleotide sequence: TGTGCCAGCAGCTCCCGGGGGGGGGCAGATACGCAGTATTTT. Protein: CASSSRGGADTQYF.

V is TRBV9 and J is TRBJ2-2; no clear D. This CDR3 contains 13 residues. Germline assignment: CDR1 SGDLS and CDR2 YYNGEE. The V end lost 3 bases, the J end lost 8 bases, and 11 bases lay between the germline ends. The CDR3 bases are TGTGCCAGCAGCGCCGCGTTTGGGGGGGAGCTGTTTTTT. The encoded protein is CASSAAFGGELFF.

The rearrangement joins TRBV7-9 to TRBJ2-3; tentatively, D is TRBD1 (6 bases). Germline assignment: CDR1 SEHNR and CDR2 FQNEAQ (reference sequence). The germline V and J ends were trimmed by 5 bases and 14 bases, with 17 bases remaining between them. The CDR3 is made up of 12 amino acids. The CDR3, as DNA: TGTGCCAGCAGCGAGGACAGTGGATTTTTGTATTTT. Its protein is CASSEDSGFLYF.